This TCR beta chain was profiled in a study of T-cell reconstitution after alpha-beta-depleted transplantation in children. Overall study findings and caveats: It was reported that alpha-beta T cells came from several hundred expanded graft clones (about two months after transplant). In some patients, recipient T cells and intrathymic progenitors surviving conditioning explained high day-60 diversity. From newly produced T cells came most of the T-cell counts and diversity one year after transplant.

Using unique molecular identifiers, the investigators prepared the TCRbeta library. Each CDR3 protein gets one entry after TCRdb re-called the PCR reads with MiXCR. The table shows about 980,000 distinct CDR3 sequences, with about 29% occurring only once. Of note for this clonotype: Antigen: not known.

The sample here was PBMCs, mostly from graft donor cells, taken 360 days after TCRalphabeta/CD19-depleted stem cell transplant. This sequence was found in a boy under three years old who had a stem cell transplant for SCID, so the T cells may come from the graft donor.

The CDR3 is CASSLYISKGSYNEQFF. As DNA, the CDR3 is TGTGCCAGCAGCCTTTACATCTCCAAGGGATCCTACAATGAGCAGTTCTTC. The gene calls are TRBV14 and TRBJ2-1; D ambiguous. V was trimmed by 4 bases and J by 1 base, leaving 17 bases between them. The CDR3 totals 17 residues. The V gene's germline CDR1 is SGHDN and CDR2 FVKESK.